The sequence of this T cell receptor (beta chain) was determined in a study of shared clonotypes between healthy human individuals. The CDR3 is 14 amino acids. J was trimmed by 2 bases and V by 5 bases; bases with no gene match: 6. Germline values: CDR1 LNHDA, CDR2 SQIVND (reference sequence). Clones were sequenced by immunoSEQ multiplex PCR, and TCRdb holds only the in-frame ones, with some missing. Among roughly 2 million clones listed, 95% were seen once. The V and J genes are TRBV19 and TRBJ2-7; 7 bases map to TRBD1. The clonotype comes from a man younger than 30 in good health. Input material: naive CD4+ T cells sorted from blood. Subset meaning: CD45RA+ positively selected. Here the CDR3 DNA reads TGTGCCAGTAGTGGTAGGGACAGTACCTACGAGCAGTACTTC. Its translation: CASSGRDSTYEQYF.